The 14 T cell receptor beta chains in this list originate from one sample, sequenced in a study of shared clonotypes between healthy human individuals (dated by TCRdb to 2018 to 2021). The method behind the library was the immunoSEQ multiplex PCR assay. In its TCRdb copy, this immuneACCESS table keeps in-frame sequences only and misses some clones. Where compared with another copy, unresolved V genes explain less than half of these, and the others have no known cause. This sample lists some 2,000,000 clones; 90% to 95% were detected once. The top ten hold 0.13% of the sample. The specimen was naive CD4+ T cells sorted from blood. What the cell subset or site label conveys for this sample: CD45RA+ positively selected. All receptors come from a man aged 18 to 29 in good health.

The V call is TRBV2, the J call TRBJ2-1, with 7 bases matching TRBD1. V lost 10 bases to trimming and J lost 2 bases; unmatched junction nucleotides: 8. CDR1 is SNHLY and CDR2 is FYNNEI in the germline V gene. CDR3 length equals 14 residues. CDR3 residues: CATHGTAAYNEQFF. CDR3 sequence (DNA): TGTGCCACCCACGGGACAGCCGCCTACAATGAGCAGTTCTTC.

The genes are TRBV7-2 and TRBJ2-7; 10 nucleotides agree with TRBD2. The J segment lost 2 bases and the V segment lost 5 bases, leaving 6 bases of the junction unmatched. The CDR3 length is 15 residues. Germline V gene data show CDR1 as SGHTA and CDR2 as FQGNSA. The CDR3 loop reads CASSHSSGSPYEQYF. In nucleotides, the CDR3 is TGTGCCAGCAGCCACTCTAGCGGGAGTCCCTACGAGCAGTACTTC.

The rearrangement uses TRBV30 and TRBJ2-7; D is ambiguous. From germline, CDR1 is GTSNPN and CDR2 SVGIG (reference sequence). The CDR3 totals 14 residues. V lost 0 bases to trimming and J lost 3 bases, with 12 bases between them. The CDR3 region is CAWSVLETNYEQYF. CDR3 DNA: TGTGCCTGGAGTGTTCTGGAAACCAACTACGAGCAGTACTTC.

The chain uses TRBV7-9 and TRBJ2-1; 12 bases fit TRBD2. CDR3 length: 14 residues. The junction had 6 bases not matched to a gene; V was cut back by 4 bases and J by 11 bases. Per the germline V gene, CDR1 is SEHNR and CDR2 is FQNEAQ (reference sequence). In DNA, the CDR3 is TGTGCCAGCAGCTCGGGGACTAGCGGGTGGAAGCAGTTCTTC. Its protein is CASSSGTSGWKQFF.

The chain couples TRBV7-2 to TRBJ2-1; 8 nucleotides line up with TRBD2. This CDR3 comprises 17 residues. Trimming at V came to 1 base and at J to 6 bases, leaving 11 bases not matched to a gene. The germline V gene encodes CDR1 SGHTA and CDR2 FQGNSA. The CDR3 sequence: CASSLEVSGKTLNEQFF. Here the CDR3 DNA reads TGTGCCAGCAGCTTAGAAGTTAGCGGGAAGACTCTCAATGAGCAGTTCTTC.

This clone was found once. The V call is TRBV30, the J call TRBJ1-5; D might be TRBD1 (6 bases). V shed 5 bases and J shed 3 bases, with 14 bases lying between them. This CDR3 spans 14 amino acids. Per germline, CDR1 GTSNPN and CDR2 SVGIG (reference sequence). The CDR3, as DNA: TGTGCCTGGGACTACGGGGGCCCCAATCAGCCCCAGCATTTT. The encoded protein is CAWDYGGPNQPQHF.

The DNA of the CDR3 is TGTGCCAGCAGTTTGGACAGGGGAGAGACCCAGTACTTC. Translating gives CASSLDRGETQYF. The chain employs TRBV27 and TRBJ2-5; TRBD1 matches 9 bases. This CDR3 contains 13 residues. The V gene's germline CDR1 is MNHEY and CDR2 SMNVEV (reference sequence). Unmatched junction bases numbered 0, after V lost 3 bases and J lost 4 bases.

This clone was detected once. The chain recombines TRBV5-1 with TRBJ1-2; 8 nucleotides line up with TRBD1. Germline assignment: CDR1 SGHRS and CDR2 YFSETQ. Germline trimming cut 7 bases from V and 5 bases from J; bases unmatched to any gene: 13. The CDR3 totals 15 residues. CDR3 in DNA: TGCGCCAGCGCCCCCGGCCAGGGGGCGCGATATGGCTACACCTTC. This sequence encodes CASAPGQGARYGYTF.

The chain links TRBV6-5 to TRBJ2-3, with 9 bases identical to TRBD2. The CDR3 length is 14 residues. Losses at the gene ends were 7 bases for V and 1 base for J; bases not matched to a gene: 3. In germline, CDR1 is MNHEY, CDR2 SVGAGI. This chain's CDR3 is CASKTSGGTDTQYF. In DNA, the CDR3 is TGTGCCAGCAAGACTAGCGGAGGCACAGATACGCAGTATTTT.

The chain has TRBV6-5 and TRBJ1-3; D may be TRBD1 (6 bases). The CDR3 consists of 15 residues. The V end lost 5 bases, the J end lost 1 base, and 12 bases lay between the germline ends. In germline, CDR1 is MNHEY, CDR2 SVGAGI. CDR3 in amino acids: CASSLQGGSGNTIYF. Here the CDR3 DNA reads TGTGCCAGCAGTCTACAGGGCGGGTCTGGAAACACCATATATTTT.

The V and J genes are TRBV10-3 and TRBJ2-7; no firm D call. CDR1 and CDR2 from the germline V gene are ENHRY and SYGVKD. The CDR3 has 12 residues. Trimming removed 8 bases at V and 5 bases at J, with 13 bases between. CDR3 protein: CAISTVTNEQYF. CDR3 DNA sequence: TGTGCCATCTCCACGGTGACGAACGAGCAGTACTTC.

J is TRBJ1-1 and V is TRBV6-1; the D is unclear. The CDR3 runs 13 residues. Germline V CDR1 and CDR2: MNHNS, SASEGT. Trimming took off 7 bases at V and 6 bases at J, with 15 bases between the two ends. The CDR3 loop is CASNFVHSAEAFF. The CDR3 bases are TGTGCCAGCAACTTTGTGCACTCCGCTGAAGCTTTCTTT.

V is TRBV5-1 and J is TRBJ2-7; D tentatively fits TRBD1 or TRBD2 (5 bases each). The CDR3 runs 13 residues. Germline CDR1 and CDR2: SGHRS and YFSETQ. V lost 4 bases, J lost 6 bases, and 14 bases lay in between. CDR3 coding DNA: TGCGCCAGCAGCACCGGGACCGATGGCGAGCAGTACTTC. It codes for CASSTGTDGEQYF.

J is TRBJ1-3 and V is TRBV6-5; 7 bases are shared with TRBD1. The CDR3 length is 15 residues. Germline V CDR1 and CDR2: MNHEY, SVGAGI. V was pared by 5 bases and J by 3 bases, with 7 bases of the junction left unmatched. The CDR3 coding sequence is TGTGCCAGCAGTCGTGGGACAGACCTTGGAAACACCATATATTTT. It yields the protein CASSRGTDLGNTIYF.